This T cell receptor (beta chain) was sequenced for a study of blood T cell repertoires in COVID-19. Original data processing: For nucleated cells, counts were estimated from reference gene primer amplification. Clones were sequenced by immunoSEQ multiplex PCR, and TCRdb holds only the in-frame ones, with some missing. V, J and clone size are those of that table, while D and trimming were read from the DNA. Of 95,000 to 150,000 clones in the sample, 86% are singletons; the top ten hold roughly 4.7%. Per the germline V gene, CDR1 is LNHDA and CDR2 is SQIVND (reference sequence). Trimming removed 3 bases at V and 1 base at J, with 10 bases between. The CDR3 has 14 residues.

This chain connects TRBV19 to TRBJ2-7, with D unresolved. This clonotype was obtained from a man aged 40-49 years with acute or convalescent COVID-19. Sequenced: peripheral blood. Here the CDR3 DNA reads TGTGCCAGTAGTATCGAGGCAAGATCCTACGAGCAGTACTTC. This sequence encodes CASSIEARSYEQYF.